This section outlines one TCR beta chain sequence together with its context. Original processing methods: Cell counts per sample came from amplifying reference gene primers. The repertoire was sequenced with immunoSEQ multiplex PCR; TCRdb's copy has only in-frame clones and lacks some. V and J calls and clone size are given by that table; D and trimming were obtained from the DNA. The sample lists around 240,000 clones; around 93% were seen once. The data belong to a study of blood T cell repertoires in COVID-19. Study-wide background: Acute and convalescent COVID-19 specimens originated in the United States, Italy and Spain. T cells, B-cell-depleted T cells, or PBMCs supplied cDNA or gDNA.

The participants were between roughly 18 and 89 years old and came from roughly 25 US areas. CDR1 is SGDLS and CDR2 is YYNGEE in the germline V gene. CDR3 length: 16 residues. V dropped 2 bases and J dropped 0 bases, with 11 bases sitting between them. Sequencing used PBMCs or T cells enriched from blood (not recorded which). The origin of this receptor is a human donor in a cohort exposed to, infected with or recovered from COVID-19 (not recorded which). The donor label of this sample is uncertain. The rearrangement links TRBV9 to TRBJ2-2, with D tentatively TRBD1 (5 bases). The chain's CDR3 is CASSVRTTTNTGELFF. In DNA form, the CDR3 reads TGTGCCAGCAGCGTCAGGACAACGACGAACACCGGGGAGCTGTTTTTT.